Shown below are 8 T cell receptor beta chains from a single sample sequenced in a study of blood T cells in healthy people across ages. The second PCR ran about 6 to 12 cycles with a sample-barcoded 5' primer and J-beta primers. Using its own MiXCR run on the 5' RACE reads, TCRdb lists one record per CDR3 protein. The sample has roughly 1,700,000 distinct CDR3 sequences, about 28% seen once; the top ten hold 7.7%. The specimen was blood. Receptor source: a woman in her twenties or thirties in good health.

As for this clonotype: A much larger clone sits a single nucleotide away, making a read error possible. The chain is built from TRBV6-2 or TRBV6-3 and TRBJ2-7; 7 bases are a match to TRBD2. The CDR3 sequence is 15 residues long. Germline CDR1 reads MNHEY; CDR2 reads SVGEGT. V was clipped by 0 bases and J by 3 bases; unmatched bases: 5. The CDR3 is CASSYSTGGSYEQYF. CDR3 nucleotides: TGTGCCAGCAGTTACTCAACTGGCGGGAGCTACGAGCAGTACTTC.

V usage is TRBV18 and J usage is TRBJ1-5, with 9 bases lining up with TRBD1. Germline trimming cut 6 bases from V and 6 bases from J; bases unmatched to any gene: 9. This CDR3 comprises 15 residues. Germline assignment: CDR1 KGHSH and CDR2 LQKENI. CDR3 region: CASSGQGKVSQPQHF. DNA of the CDR3: TGTGCCAGCTCGGGACAGGGAAAAGTTAGTCAGCCCCAGCATTTT.

This clonotype showed up just a few times. The junction departs from the called germline gene at one end, perhaps through a read error. The V call is TRBV5-5, the J call TRBJ1-2, with 9 bases that match TRBD1. Germline V gene lookup returns CDR1 SGHKS and CDR2 YYEKEE (reference sequence). The CDR3 runs to 14 residues. Written as DNA, the CDR3 is TGTGCCGGCAGCGTGGACAGGGGTCCTTCTGGCTACACCTTC. Its protein product is CAGSVDRGPSGYTF.

The chain is built from TRBV5-1 and TRBJ2-3; D remains ambiguous. V lost 5 bases to trimming and J lost 5 bases, with 12 bases between them. Germline loops: CDR1 SGHRS, CDR2 YFSETQ. The CDR3 is 13 amino acids. CDR3 DNA sequence: TGCGCCAGCAGTCTCTTGTTCCGAGATACGCAGTATTTT. This codes for CASSLLFRDTQYF. The full variable domain, in which reference TRBV5-1 and TRBJ2-3 provide the parts outside the CDR3, is KAGVTQTPRYLIKTRGQQVTLSCSPISGHRSVSWYQQTPGQGLQFLFEYFSETQRNKGNFPGRFSGRQFSNSRSEMNVSTLELGDSALYLCASSLLFRDTQYFGPGTRLTVL.

The rearrangement joins TRBV3-1 to TRBJ2-1, with TRBD2 identical over 12 bases. Germline V gene data show CDR1 as LGHDT and CDR2 as YNNKEL (reference sequence). V shed 0 bases, J shed 0 bases, and the junction held 9 bases outside the gene matches. The CDR3 covers 20 residues. The chain's CDR3 is CASSQDTTSGSLSSYNEQFF. In nucleotides, the CDR3 is TGTGCCAGCAGCCAAGATACGACTAGCGGGAGCCTAAGCTCCTACAATGAGCAGTTCTTC.

The V and J genes are TRBV7-8 and TRBJ2-2; D ambiguous. V was pared by 2 bases and J by 0 bases, with 7 bases between. This CDR3 is 15 amino acids long. The germline V gene encodes CDR1 SGHVS and CDR2 FQNEAQ. The CDR3 bases are TGTGCCAGCAGCTTACGGAACGCGAACACCGGGGAGCTGTTTTTT. Protein product: CASSLRNANTGELFF.

The V call is TRBV3-1, the J call TRBJ2-2; 8 nucleotides line up with TRBD2. J lost 5 bases, V lost 5 bases, and 7 bases had no gene match. In germline, CDR1 is LGHDT, CDR2 YNNKEL (reference sequence). The CDR3 is 15 amino acids. The CDR3 loop reads CASSLGAGVTGELFF. CDR3 nucleotide sequence: TGTGCCAGCAGCTTGGGAGCGGGAGTAACCGGGGAGCTGTTTTTT.

This clonotype showed up just a few times. V and J are TRBV27 and TRBJ2-3; 7 nucleotides line up with TRBD2. There are 18 residues in the CDR3. Unmatched junction bases numbered 15, after V lost 4 bases and J lost 2 bases. The germline gives CDR1 MNHEY, CDR2 SMNVEV (reference sequence). The CDR3 DNA follows: TGTGCCAGCAGTTCCCGATGGAAGGAAGCGGGGTACACAGATACGCAGTATTTT. Translation gives CASSSRWKEAGYTDTQYF.